Shown below are 10 T cell receptor beta chains from a single sample sequenced in a study of shared clonotypes between healthy human individuals. This table comes from immunoSEQ multiplex PCR, and its TCRdb copy is limited to in-frame clones, with some not included. The sample yields fewer than 1.4 million clones, 75% to 85% seen once. The sequenced sample was memory CD4+ T cells from PBMCs. As for subset: CD45RA-negative fraction. All receptors come from a man between 18 and 29 years old in good health. Some clones in this sample may be carry-over from other donors' samples.

V is TRBV6-5 and J is TRBJ2-3; 11 positions match TRBD2. Germline assignment: CDR1 MNHEY and CDR2 SVGAGI. The CDR3 runs to 15 residues. J gave up 4 bases and V 5 bases, and 5 bases lay outside the gene matches. CDR3 sequence (DNA): TGTGCCAGCAGTCCCCGGACTAGCGGGTCAGATACGCAGTATTTT. It translates to CASSPRTSGSDTQYF.

The V gene is TRBV2, the J gene TRBJ2-7; a weak D match, TRBD1 (6 bases). Trimming took 3 bases from V and 6 from J, leaving 12 bases between them. Germline CDR1 and CDR2: SNHLY and FYNNEI. There are 13 residues in the CDR3. In DNA form, the CDR3 reads TGTGCCAGCAGTGAGGAAGGGGGTAGCGAGCAGTACTTC. Residues: CASSEEGGSEQYF.

This sequence joins TRBV18 and TRBJ2-6; D gene ambiguous. The length of the CDR3 is 16 residues. The germline CDR1 and CDR2 sequences are KGHSH and LQKENI. Trimming took off 3 bases at V and 1 base at J, with 10 bases between the two ends. This chain's CDR3 is CASSPPGRSGANVLTF. The CDR3 bases are TGTGCCAGCTCACCCCCGGGTCGATCTGGGGCCAACGTCCTGACTTTC.

The chain couples TRBV11-2 to TRBJ1-3; a weak D match, TRBD1 (6 bases). The CDR3 covers 13 residues. V gave up 4 bases and J gave up 3 bases, with 7 bases separating them. Germline CDR1 SGHAT, CDR2 FQNNGV. The CDR3 DNA reads as TGTGCCAGCAGCTCGACAGGTGGAAACACCATATATTTT. Encoded protein: CASSSTGGNTIYF.

The chain joins TRBV30 to TRBJ2-5, with 12 bases identical to TRBD1. The V gene's germline CDR1 is GTSNPN and CDR2 SVGIG (reference sequence). The J segment lost 4 bases and the V segment lost 2 bases, leaving 2 bases of the junction unmatched. The CDR3 runs to 14 residues. DNA of the CDR3: TGTGCCTGGAGTCCGGGACAGGGGGCAGAGACCCAGTACTTC. Amino acids: CAWSPGQGAETQYF.

The rearrangement joins TRBV28 to TRBJ1-3, with 7 nucleotides matching TRBD1. The V and J ends lost 4 bases and 0 bases, in that order; junction bases with no gene match: 3. CDR3 length: 15 amino acids. Germline assignment: CDR1 MDHEN and CDR2 SYDVKM. This chain's CDR3 is CASSSDRFSGNTIYF. The CDR3 coding sequence is TGTGCCAGCAGTTCGGACAGGTTCTCTGGAAACACCATATATTTT. Using reference TRBV28 and TRBJ1-3 for the parts outside the CDR3, the full variable domain is DVKVTQSSRYLVKRTGEKVFLECVQDMDHENMFWYRQDPGLGLRLIYFSYDVKMKEKGDIPEGYSVSREKKERFSLILESASTNQTSMYLCASSSDRFSGNTIYFGEGSWLTVV.

This clone was observed a handful of times. V usage is TRBV29-1 and J usage is TRBJ2-1; 11 nucleotides match TRBD2. V was pared by 2 bases and J by 0 bases, with 6 bases of the junction left unmatched. This CDR3 is built from 17 residues. CDR1 and CDR2 (germline): SQVTM, ANQGSEA. The CDR3 nucleotides are TGCAGCGTTGAACCTAGCGGGAGGTTCTACTCCTACAATGAGCAGTTCTTC. Its translation: CSVEPSGRFYSYNEQFF.

The gene calls are TRBV11-1 and TRBJ2-7, with D uncertain. Germline CDR1 is SGHAT and CDR2 is FQDESV (reference sequence). CDR3 length: 12 amino acids. The V end was cut by 4 bases, the J end by 3 bases, with 7 bases between. The CDR3 here is CASSSLRYEQYF. DNA of the CDR3: TGTGCCAGCAGCTCCCTACGCTACGAGCAGTACTTC.

This sequence joins TRBV19 and TRBJ1-2; no reliable D call. The CDR3 runs 15 residues. V was trimmed by 1 base and J by 8 bases, leaving 17 bases between them. Per the germline V gene, CDR1 is LNHDA and CDR2 is SQIVND (reference sequence). CDR3 sequence (DNA): TGTGCCAGTAGTATAGCCCCCGGGCCCCAGTTCGGCTACACCTTC. It yields the protein CASSIAPGPQFGYTF.

The gene calls are TRBV14 and TRBJ2-1, with 7 bases identical to TRBD2. J lost 3 bases, V lost 4 bases, and 9 bases had no gene match. The CDR3 spans 16 residues. CDR1 SGHDN and CDR2 FVKESK come from the germline V gene. The CDR3 protein is CASSPTWGGSYNEQFF. CDR3 nucleotides: TGTGCCAGCAGCCCTACGTGGGGGGGGAGCTACAATGAGCAGTTCTTC.